The entry that follows covers one T cell receptor beta chain sequence. The target antigen is unknown. Deletions cut 4 bases from V and 5 bases from J, with 8 bases between. The germline CDR1 and CDR2 sequences are SGHVS and FNYEAQ. The CDR3 extends over 12 amino acids. The sample comes from a study of cytomegalovirus exposure and HLA in healthy donors. Study-wide background: Falling in the Caucasian-associated ancestry cluster were roughly 86% of about 400 genotyped donors.

Overall study results and limits: Relative to the roughly 700-donor mean, N-insertions were reportedly fewer in an Asian-associated ancestry cluster in a later analysis. High specificity and sensitivity for cytomegalovirus status were reported for the classifier.

60 Vbeta and 13 Jbeta primers were used in PCR. Measured with immunoSEQ multiplex PCR; TCRdb has only the in-frame clones, and not every one. The sample carries more than 150,000 clones, less than 90% recorded once. This clonotype was obtained from a girl under three years old in good health and CMV-seronegative. Material: PBMCs. The V call is TRBV7-6, the J call TRBJ2-5; possible D gene TRBD2, 5 bases. The CDR3 bases are TGTGCCAGCAGCTCCCGAGGGGAGACCCAGTACTTC. Its translation: CASSSRGETQYF.